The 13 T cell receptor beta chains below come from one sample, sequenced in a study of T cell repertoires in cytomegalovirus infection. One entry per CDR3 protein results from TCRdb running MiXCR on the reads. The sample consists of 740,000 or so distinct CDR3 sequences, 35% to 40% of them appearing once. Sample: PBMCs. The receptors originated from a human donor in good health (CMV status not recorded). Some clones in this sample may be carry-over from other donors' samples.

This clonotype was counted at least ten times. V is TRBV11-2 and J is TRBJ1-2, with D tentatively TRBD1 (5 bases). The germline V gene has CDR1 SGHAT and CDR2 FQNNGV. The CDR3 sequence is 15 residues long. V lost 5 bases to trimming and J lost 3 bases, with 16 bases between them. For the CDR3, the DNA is TGTGCCAGCAGCCTACTTTCAGGGACCGACTATGGCTACACCTTC. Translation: CASSLLSGTDYGYTF.

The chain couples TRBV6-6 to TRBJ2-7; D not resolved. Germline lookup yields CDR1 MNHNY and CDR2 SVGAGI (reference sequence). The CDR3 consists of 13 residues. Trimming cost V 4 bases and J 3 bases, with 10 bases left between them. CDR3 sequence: CASSSKGGYEQYF. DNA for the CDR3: TGTGCCAGCAGTTCCAAAGGCGGCTACGAGCAGTACTTC.

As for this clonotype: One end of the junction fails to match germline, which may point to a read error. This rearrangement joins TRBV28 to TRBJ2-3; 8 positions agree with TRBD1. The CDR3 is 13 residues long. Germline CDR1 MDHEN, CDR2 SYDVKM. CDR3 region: CAIGQGSTDTRYF. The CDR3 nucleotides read TGTGCCATCGGACAGGGAAGCACAGATACGCGGTATTTT.

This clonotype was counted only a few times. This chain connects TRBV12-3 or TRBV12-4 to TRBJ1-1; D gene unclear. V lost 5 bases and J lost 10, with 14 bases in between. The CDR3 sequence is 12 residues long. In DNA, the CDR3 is TGTGCCAGCAGTGCACCCTGGCCTGGAGCTTTCTTT. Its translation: CASSAPWPGAFF.

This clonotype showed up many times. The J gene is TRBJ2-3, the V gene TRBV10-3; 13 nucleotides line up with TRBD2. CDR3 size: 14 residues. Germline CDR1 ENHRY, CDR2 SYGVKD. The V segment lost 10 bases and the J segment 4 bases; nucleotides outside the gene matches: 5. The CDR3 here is CATAGLAGADTQYF. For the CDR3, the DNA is TGTGCCACCGCAGGACTAGCGGGGGCAGATACGCAGTATTTT.

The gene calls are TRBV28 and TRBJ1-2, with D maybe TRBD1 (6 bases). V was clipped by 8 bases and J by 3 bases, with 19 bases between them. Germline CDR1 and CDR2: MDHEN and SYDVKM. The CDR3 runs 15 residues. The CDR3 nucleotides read TGTGCCAGCGAATCCACCCAACAGGGTCACTATGGCTACACCTTC. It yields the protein CASESTQQGHYGYTF.

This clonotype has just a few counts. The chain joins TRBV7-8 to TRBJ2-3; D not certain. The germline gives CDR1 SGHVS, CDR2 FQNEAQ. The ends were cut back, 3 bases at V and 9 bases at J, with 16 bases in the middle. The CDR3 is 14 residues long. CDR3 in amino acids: CASSLSYRAETQYF. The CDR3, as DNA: TGTGCCAGCAGCTTGAGCTATCGGGCCGAGACGCAGTATTTT.

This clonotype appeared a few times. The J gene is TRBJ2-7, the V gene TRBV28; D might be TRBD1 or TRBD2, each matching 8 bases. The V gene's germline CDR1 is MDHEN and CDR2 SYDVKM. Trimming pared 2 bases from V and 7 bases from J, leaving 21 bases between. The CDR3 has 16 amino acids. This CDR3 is CASSLRGGRGRGEQYF. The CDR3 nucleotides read TGTGCCAGCAGTTTACGGGGGGGCAGGGGGCGCGGTGAGCAGTACTTC.

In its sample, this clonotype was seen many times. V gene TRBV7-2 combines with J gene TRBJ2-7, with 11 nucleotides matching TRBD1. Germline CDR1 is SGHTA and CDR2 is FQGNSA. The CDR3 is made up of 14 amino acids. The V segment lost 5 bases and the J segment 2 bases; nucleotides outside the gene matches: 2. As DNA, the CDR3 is TGTGCCAGCAGCACGGGACAGGGGGCCTACGAGCAGTACTTC. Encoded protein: CASSTGQGAYEQYF.

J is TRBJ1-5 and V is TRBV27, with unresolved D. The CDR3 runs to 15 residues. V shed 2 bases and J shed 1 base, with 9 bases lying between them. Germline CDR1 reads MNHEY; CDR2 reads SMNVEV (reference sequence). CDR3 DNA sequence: TGTGCCAGCAGTTTAAATGTCGTCAGCAATCAGCCCCAGCATTTT. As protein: CASSLNVVSNQPQHF.

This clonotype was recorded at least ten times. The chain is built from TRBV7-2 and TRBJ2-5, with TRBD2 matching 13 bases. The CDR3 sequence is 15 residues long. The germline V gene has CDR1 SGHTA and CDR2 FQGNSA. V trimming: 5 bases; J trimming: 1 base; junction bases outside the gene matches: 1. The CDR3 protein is CASSRTSGSQETQYF. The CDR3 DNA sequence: TGTGCCAGCAGCCGGACTAGCGGGAGCCAAGAGACCCAGTACTTC.

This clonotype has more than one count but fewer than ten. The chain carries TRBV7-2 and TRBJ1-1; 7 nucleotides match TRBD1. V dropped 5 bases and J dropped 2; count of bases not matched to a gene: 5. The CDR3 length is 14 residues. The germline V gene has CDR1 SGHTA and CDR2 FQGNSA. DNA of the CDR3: TGTGCCAGCAGCGACAGGGACGGAAACACTGAAGCTTTCTTT. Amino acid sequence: CASSDRDGNTEAFF.

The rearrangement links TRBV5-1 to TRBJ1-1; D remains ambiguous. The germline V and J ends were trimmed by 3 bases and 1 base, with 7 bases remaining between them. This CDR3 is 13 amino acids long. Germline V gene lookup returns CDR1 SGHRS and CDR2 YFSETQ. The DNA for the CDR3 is TGCGCCAGCAGCTATCAGGAGAACACTGAAGCTTTCTTT. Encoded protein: CASSYQENTEAFF.